This TCR beta chain originates from a study of PD-L1 blockade in urothelial cancer. Only in-frame clones appear in the TCRdb table, and some are missing; sequencing was by immunoSEQ multiplex PCR. Of 44,000 or so clones listed, 82% were seen once; the top ten hold around 3.1%. Sequencing used PBMCs, obtained around atezolizumab (anti-PD-L1) treatment. The TCR comes from a man aged 65-85 years with urothelial cancer.

The CDR3 sequence is CASSLTGGSGNTIYF. The CDR3 DNA sequence: TGTGCCAGCAGCTTAACCGGGGGCTCTGGAAACACCATATATTTT. V usage is TRBV7-3 and J usage is TRBJ1-3, with D possibly being TRBD1 (5 bases). The V gene lost 0 bases and the J gene lost 0 bases, with 6 bases spanning the gap. Germline V gene sequence: CDR1 SGHTA, CDR2 FQGTGA. The CDR3 loop spans 15 amino acids.